This T cell receptor (beta chain) was retrieved from a study of regulatory dendritic cells for organ transplantation. Sorted T cells were CFSE-labeled and cultured five to six days with allogeneic regulatory or mature dendritic cells at 1:10. This CDR3 contains 13 residues. With 5 bases removed from V and 6 bases from J, the gap between germline ends came to 14 bases. CDR1 MNHNS and CDR2 SASEGT come from the germline V gene. Worth noting for this clone: The antigen is unknown.

Libraries were prepared by immunoSEQ multiplex PCR; TCRdb keeps only in-frame clonotypes and omits some of them. The data contain about 10,000 clones, about 71% of them singletons. Sequenced input: naive CD4+ T cells from blood cultured with dendritic cells. This sample's subset: CD45RA+ naive T cells. This chain uses TRBV6-1 with TRBJ2-7, with D perhaps matching TRBD1 (6 bases). This sequence originates from a human donor in good health. For the CDR3, the DNA is TGTGCCAGCAGTACCCGACAGGACGGCGAGCAGTACTTC. Amino acid sequence: CASSTRQDGEQYF.